This T cell receptor (beta chain) was sequenced during a study of graft-versus-host responses after intestinal transplantation. Whole-study context: Once they had received anti-thymocyte globulin induction, all recipients took tacrolimus and steroids for three to four years. Findings of the study overall: Some GvH clones appeared in ileal mucosa or blood before recipient bone marrow. Some patients had graft-donor T cell macrochimerism. In their allografts, the ratios of graft-versus-host to host-versus-graft T cell clones were high.

Notes on this clone: Its antigen is still unknown.

Researchers processed graft tissue to release intraepithelial and lamina propria lymphocytes. Data came from immunoSEQ multiplex PCR; TCRdb stores just in-frame clones and leaves some out. The sample consists of several thousand clones, about 85% of them appearing once. CDR1 is MNHNS and CDR2 is SASEGT in the germline V gene. The CDR3 consists of 15 residues. Trimming left V 1 base short and J 3 bases short, with 10 bases between. This TCR derives from a human patient who received an intestinal transplant, so some T cells may come from the graft donor. The material sequenced was ileum tissue, taken 156 days after intestinal transplant. The chain combines TRBV6-1 with TRBJ2-1; D uncertain. The chain's CDR3 is CASSEEVRLYNEQFF. The CDR3 DNA follows: TGTGCCAGCAGTGAAGAGGTCAGACTCTACAATGAGCAGTTCTTC.